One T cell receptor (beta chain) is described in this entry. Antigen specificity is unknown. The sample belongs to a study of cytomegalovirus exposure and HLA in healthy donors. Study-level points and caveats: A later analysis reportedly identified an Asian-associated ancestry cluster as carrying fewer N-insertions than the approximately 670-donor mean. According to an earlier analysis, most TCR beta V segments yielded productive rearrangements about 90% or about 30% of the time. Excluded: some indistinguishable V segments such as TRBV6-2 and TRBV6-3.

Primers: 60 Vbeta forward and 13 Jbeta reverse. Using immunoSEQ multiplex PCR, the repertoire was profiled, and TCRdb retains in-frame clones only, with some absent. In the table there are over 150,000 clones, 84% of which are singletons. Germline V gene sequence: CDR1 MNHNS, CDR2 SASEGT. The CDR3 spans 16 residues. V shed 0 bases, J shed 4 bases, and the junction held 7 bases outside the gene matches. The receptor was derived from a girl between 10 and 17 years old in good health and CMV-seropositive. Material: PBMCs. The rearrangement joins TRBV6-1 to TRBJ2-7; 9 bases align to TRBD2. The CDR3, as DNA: TGTGCCAGCAGTGAAGCGAACGCGGGGGGGTGGTACGAGCAGTACTTC. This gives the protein CASSEANAGGWYEQYF.